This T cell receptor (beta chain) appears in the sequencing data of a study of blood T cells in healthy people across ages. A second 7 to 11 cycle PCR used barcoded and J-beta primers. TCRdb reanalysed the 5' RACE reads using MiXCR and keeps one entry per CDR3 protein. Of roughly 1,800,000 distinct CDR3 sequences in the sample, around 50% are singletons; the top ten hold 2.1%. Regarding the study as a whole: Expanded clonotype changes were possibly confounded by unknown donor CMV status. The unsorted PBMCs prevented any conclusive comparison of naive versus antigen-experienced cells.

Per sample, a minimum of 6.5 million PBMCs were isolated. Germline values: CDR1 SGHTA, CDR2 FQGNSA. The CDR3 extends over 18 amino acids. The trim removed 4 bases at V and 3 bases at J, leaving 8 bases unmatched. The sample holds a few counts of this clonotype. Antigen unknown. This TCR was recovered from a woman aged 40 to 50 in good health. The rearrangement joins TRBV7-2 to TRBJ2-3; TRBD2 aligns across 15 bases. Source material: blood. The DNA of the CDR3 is TGTGCCAGCAGCTCCGGACTAGCGGGGGGGCCTCGTACAGATACGCAGTATTTT. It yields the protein CASSSGLAGGPRTDTQYF.